The rows below give T cell receptor beta chains drawn from one sample of a study of shared clonotypes between healthy human individuals. TCRdb's table, derived via immunoSEQ multiplex PCR, lists solely in-frame clones and lacks some. The top ten hold approximately 0.37% of the sample, which has 2,500,000 or so clones, approximately 93% seen once. Sequenced material: naive CD4+ T cells from PBMCs. The receptor set was obtained from a man between 18 and 29 years old in good health. Some clones in this sample may be carry-over from other donors' samples. CDR3s include the opening cysteine and the closing phenylalanine or tryptophan. The D gene is left open where the match is weak. Size is omitted from some rows. Given values are once, few, many or a class for expanded clones.

DNA | CDR3 | V | D | J | size
TGTGCCAGCAGTGGCCGGTACGTGAACGCGAAACAACAAGAGACCCAGTACTTC | CASSGRYVNAKQQETQYF | TRBV7-8 | . | TRBJ2-5 | once
TGTGCCAGCTCACCATGGACTAGCGGGACTTACACAGATACGCAGTATTTT | CASSPWTSGTYTDTQYF | TRBV18 | TRBD2 | TRBJ2-3 | .
TGCGCCATCGCTAAAGGCCGTTGCTACACCTTC | CAIAKGRCYTF | TRBV10-1 | . | TRBJ1-2 | .
TGTGCCAGCAGTTTCTCCCGGGGATGGGGGACTGAAGCTTTCTTT | CASSFSRGWGTEAFF | TRBV28 | . | TRBJ1-1 | .
TGCAGGGTCCGGGCGGCCTACAATGAGCAGTTCTTC | CRVRAAYNEQFF | TRBV29-1 | . | TRBJ2-1 | .
TGTGCCAGCAGTCCGGACAGGGACTACGAGCAGTACTTC | CASSPDRDYEQYF | TRBV6-1 | TRBD1 | TRBJ2-7 | .
TGTGCCAGCAGCTTACCTCAGCGGGAGGGTTACGAGCAGTACTTC | CASSLPQREGYEQYF | TRBV5-6 | TRBD2 | TRBJ2-7 | .
TGCGCCAGCAACCCTACGGGGGTGAACACTGAAGCTTTCTTT | CASNPTGVNTEAFF | TRBV4-1 | . | TRBJ1-1 | few
TGTGCCAGCAGTGAATCTTGGGTGGCCTACAATGAGCAGTTCTTC | CASSESWVAYNEQFF | TRBV25-1 | . | TRBJ2-1 | .
TGTGCCAGCAGTCGGACTAGCGGGGGGAGGGATGAGCAGTTCTTC | CASSRTSGGRDEQFF | TRBV28 | TRBD2 | TRBJ2-1 | .
TGTGCCAGCAGTTTGGACAGGTACACTGAAGCTTTCTTT | CASSLDRYTEAFF | TRBV28 | TRBD1 | TRBJ1-1 | few
TGTGCCAGCAGCTTAGGCGCTGGAGGGATCTATGGCTACACCTTC | CASSLGAGGIYGYTF | TRBV7-9 | . | TRBJ1-2 | .
TGTGCCAGCAGTGCCTCCTCTGGAAACACCATATATTTT | CASSASSGNTIYF | TRBV6-5 | . | TRBJ1-3 | .
TGCGCCAGCAGCCAAGACAGATCCCATGGACAGGAAGTGAACACTGAAGCTTTCTTT | CASSQDRSHGQEVNTEAFF | TRBV4-1 | TRBD1 | TRBJ1-1 | .
TGTGCCAGCAGTTACTCGTGGACGACAGGAAACACCATATATTTT | CASSYSWTTGNTIYF | TRBV6-5 | . | TRBJ1-3 | .
TGCGCCAGCAGTCAGGCGGCGGGAAGGTCCTACGAGCAGTACTTC | CASSQAAGRSYEQYF | TRBV5-1 | . | TRBJ2-7 | .
TGTGCCAGCAGCTCACGGGAGGGCCCCCCAGAGACCCAGTACTTC | CASSSREGPPETQYF | TRBV7-2 | TRBD2 | TRBJ2-5 | once
TGCAGCGTCTTCCGACCTATGAACACTGAAGCTTTCTTT | CSVFRPMNTEAFF | TRBV29-1 | . | TRBJ1-1 | .
TGTGCCAGCAGACGTCCGGGACTAGCAACAGATACGCAGTATTTT | CASRRPGLATDTQYF | TRBV7-2 | TRBD2 | TRBJ2-3 | .
TGTGCCAGCAGCCCTTCTTATAGCGGGAGTGGCAATGAGCAGTTCTTC | CASSPSYSGSGNEQFF | TRBV5-4 | TRBD2 | TRBJ2-1 | .
TGTGCCAGCAGGCTCCTTTTAGGGGGGGAAGGTCTAAACTATGGCTACACCTTC | CASRLLLGGEGLNYGYTF | TRBV28 | . | TRBJ1-2 | .
TGCGCCAGCAGCACGGGACAGGGTAGCACCGGGGAGCTGTTTTTT | CASSTGQGSTGELFF | TRBV5-1 | TRBD1 | TRBJ2-2 | .